The 29 T cell receptor beta chains reported below all come from one sample, sequenced in a study of cytomegalovirus exposure and HLA in healthy donors. Primers: 60 Vbeta forward and 13 Jbeta reverse. Clones were sequenced by immunoSEQ multiplex PCR, and TCRdb holds only the in-frame ones, with some missing. The sample lists a few hundred thousand clones; 80% were seen once. Specimen: PBMCs. The receptors shown here come from a girl aged 2 to 10 in good health and CMV-seronegative.

The CDR3, as DNA: TGTGCCAGCAGCTCACGCGGGAGAATCCAGGCTCAACTGCATAATTCACCCCTCCACTTT. It specifies CASSSRGRIQAQLHNSPLHF. The J gene is TRBJ1-6, the V gene TRBV11-3; the D is unclear. The CDR3 is 20 amino acids. Germline assignment: CDR1 SGHNT and CDR2 YENEEA. Trimming removed 4 bases from V and 5 bases from J, with 27 bases in between.

This clone showed up just once. The chain links TRBV5-1 to TRBJ1-4, with D tentatively TRBD1 (6 bases). The CDR3 has 15 amino acids. Per the germline V gene, CDR1 is SGHRS and CDR2 is YFSETQ. Deletions cut 0 bases from V and 4 bases from J, with 10 bases between. Here the CDR3 reads CASSLGDRFNEKLFF. CDR3 DNA: TGCGCCAGCAGCTTGGGAGACAGGTTTAATGAAAAACTGTTTTTT.

J is TRBJ2-7 and V is TRBV6-5; D is unresolved. Looked up from germline, CDR1 is MNHEY and CDR2 is SVGAGI. The CDR3 consists of 13 residues. Between the trimmed V and J ends, which lost 0 bases and 6 bases, there was a span of 9 bases. CDR3 bases: TGTGCCAGCAGTTACTCGAGCGTTCGCGAGCAGTACTTC. This codes for CASSYSSVREQYF.

The chain has TRBV5-1 and TRBJ2-7; D gene uncertain. V gave up 0 bases and J gave up 3 bases, with 10 bases separating them. The CDR3 sequence is 14 residues long. Per germline, CDR1 SGHRS and CDR2 YFSETQ. The CDR3 coding sequence is TGCGCCAGCAGCTTGGTGGCAGGCTACTACGAGCAGTACTTC. This encodes CASSLVAGYYEQYF.

V is TRBV7-6 and J is TRBJ2-5; the D is unclear. This CDR3 has 14 amino acids. Looked up from germline, CDR1 is SGHVS and CDR2 is FNYEAQ. Trimming stripped 1 base from V and 2 bases from J, with 8 bases between. The CDR3 sequence: CASSLVYKQETQYF. For the CDR3, the DNA is TGTGCCAGCAGCTTAGTCTATAAACAAGAGACCCAGTACTTC.

V and J are TRBV27 and TRBJ1-2, with 9 nucleotides matching TRBD1. This CDR3 is 16 amino acids long. Germline-derived CDR1 and CDR2 are MNHEY and SMNVEV (reference sequence). V was pared by 6 bases and J by 3 bases, with 11 bases of the junction left unmatched. The CDR3 region is CASSDRGKSHYYGYTF. As DNA, the CDR3 is TGTGCCAGCAGCGACAGGGGGAAATCCCACTACTATGGCTACACCTTC.

This clone was seen a single time. V is TRBV15 and J is TRBJ2-3; 13 positions match TRBD2. V trimming: 3 bases; J trimming: 2 bases; junction bases outside the gene matches: 2. The germline V gene encodes CDR1 LNHNV and CDR2 YYDKDF (reference sequence). This CDR3 contains 16 residues. Written as DNA, the CDR3 is TGTGCCACCAGCAGGGGACTAGCGGGACCCACAGATACGCAGTATTTT. This codes for CATSRGLAGPTDTQYF.

V gene TRBV6-1 combines with J gene TRBJ2-7; D might be TRBD2 (5 bases). The V gene's germline CDR1 is MNHNS and CDR2 SASEGT. The CDR3 loop spans 14 amino acids. V lost 3 bases and J 4 bases, leaving 13 bases between the germline ends. CDR3 DNA sequence: TGTGCCAGCAGTGACATGGCGGGTGGGTACGAGCAGTACTTC. Translation: CASSDMAGGYEQYF.

The V gene is TRBV4-1, the J gene TRBJ1-5, with 8 nucleotides matching TRBD1. CDR1 is MGHRA and CDR2 is YSYEKL in the germline V gene. V lost 4 bases and J lost 3; bases outside the gene matches: 5. This CDR3 comprises 15 residues. As DNA, the CDR3 is TGCGCCAGCAGCCTACCGGGACAGGTCAATCAGCCCCAGCATTTT. It yields the protein CASSLPGQVNQPQHF.

The chain combines TRBV5-1 with TRBJ2-1; perhaps TRBD2 as D (5 bases). CDR3 length: 14 amino acids. V lost 4 bases to trimming and J lost 7 bases, with 15 bases between them. Germline V gene data show CDR1 as SGHRS and CDR2 as YFSETQ. The CDR3 here is CASSTGLSSNEQFF. The CDR3 nucleotides read TGCGCCAGCAGCACCGGACTGTCCAGTAATGAGCAGTTCTTC.

This clone has just a few counts. This chain links TRBV5-1 with TRBJ2-3; 9 bases agree with TRBD1. V gave up 4 bases and J gave up 1 base; unmatched junction bases: 4. CDR1 is SGHRS, CDR2 YFSETQ, per germline. This CDR3 has 15 amino acids. CDR3 region: CASSAWDRGTDTQYF. CDR3 nucleotides: TGCGCCAGCAGCGCCTGGGACAGGGGCACAGATACGCAGTATTTT.

This clone came up once. The J gene is TRBJ2-1, the V gene TRBV25-1; D is unresolved. This CDR3 contains 14 residues. V lost 1 base, J lost 0 bases, and 4 bases lay in between. Germline CDR1 MGHDK, CDR2 SYGVNS. The CDR3 nucleotides read TGTGCCAGCAGTGAATCGGGCTCCTACAATGAGCAGTTCTTC. Its translation is CASSESGSYNEQFF.

This clone occurred a few times. The V gene is TRBV7-3, the J gene TRBJ1-6; 7 positions match TRBD1. The ends lost 6 bases at V and 10 bases at J; junction bases unmatched: 9. CDR3 length: 14 amino acids. The germline gives CDR1 SGHTA, CDR2 FQGTGA. The CDR3 bases are TGTGCCAGCAGTACCGGGACAGATGCGTCACCCCTCCACTTT. It encodes CASSTGTDASPLHF. Variable domain in full (rest from reference TRBV7-3 and TRBJ1-6): GAGVSQTPSNKVTEKGKYVELRCDPISGHTALYWYRQSLGQGPEFLIYFQGTGAADDSGLPNDRFFAVRPEGSVSTLKIQRTERGDSAVYLCASSTGTDASPLHFGNGTRLTVT.

The chain is built from TRBV6-5 and TRBJ2-7, with 8 bases matching TRBD1. Germline loops: CDR1 MNHEY, CDR2 SVGAGI. J gave up 5 bases and V 2 bases, and 11 bases lay outside the gene matches. The CDR3 has 16 amino acids. In DNA form, the CDR3 reads TGTGCCAGCAGTTACGAACCTGCTCAGGGGGCCGACGAGCAGTACTTC. Its translation is CASSYEPAQGADEQYF.

This rearrangement joins TRBV28 to TRBJ2-4, with TRBD2 matching 8 bases. Germline CDR1 is MDHEN and CDR2 is SYDVKM. V dropped 6 bases and J dropped 1; count of bases not matched to a gene: 2. This CDR3 spans 14 amino acids. CDR3 in amino acids: CASSPGGAKNIQYF. CDR3 nucleotides: TGTGCCAGCAGCCCGGGGGGGGCCAAAAACATTCAGTACTTC. Full variable domain (remainder filled in from reference TRBV28 and TRBJ2-4): DVKVTQSSRYLVKRTGEKVFLECVQDMDHENMFWYRQDPGLGLRLIYFSYDVKMKEKGDIPEGYSVSREKKERFSLILESASTNQTSMYLCASSPGGAKNIQYFGAGTRLSVL.

For the CDR3, the DNA is TGTGCCAGCAGCTCACTAGCGGGAGGGACGACAGATACGCAGTATTTT. This translates into CASSSLAGGTTDTQYF. The chain uses TRBV13 and TRBJ2-3; 13 bases map to TRBD2. The CDR3 has 16 residues. Germline-derived CDR1 and CDR2 are PRHDT and FYEKMQ (reference sequence). The trim removed 4 bases at V and 3 bases at J, leaving 4 bases unmatched.

The chain uses TRBV19 and TRBJ2-7; 7 positions agree with TRBD1. This CDR3 contains 14 residues. The V gene's germline CDR1 is LNHDA and CDR2 SQIVND (reference sequence). V was clipped by 5 bases and J by 2 bases; unmatched bases: 6. This CDR3 reads CASSPRGRAYEQYF. The CDR3 nucleotides read TGTGCCAGTAGTCCAAGGGGGCGGGCCTACGAGCAGTACTTC.

The rearrangement uses TRBV6-5 and TRBJ2-1, with D uncertain. V gave up 5 bases and J gave up 0 bases, with 8 bases separating them. The CDR3 totals 14 residues. Looked up from germline, CDR1 is MNHEY and CDR2 is SVGAGI. The CDR3 DNA reads as TGTGCCAGCAGTCTGCTCGGCTCCTACAATGAGCAGTTCTTC. As protein: CASSLLGSYNEQFF.

The rearrangement joins TRBV7-2 to TRBJ2-2; no reliable D call. The CDR3 has 15 residues. Trimming stripped 2 bases from V and 6 bases from J, with 13 bases between. Germline CDR1 reads SGHTA; CDR2 reads FQGNSA. The CDR3 DNA sequence: TGTGCCAGCAGCTTACTGTCTAGTTTTCCCGGGGAGCTGTTTTTT. Residues: CASSLLSSFPGELFF.

The genes are TRBV4-1 and TRBJ2-7; 7 bases are shared with TRBD2. V shed 2 bases, J shed 2 bases, and the junction held 15 bases outside the gene matches. This CDR3 has 18 amino acids. Germline V lookup: CDR1 MGHRA, CDR2 YSYEKL. Here the CDR3 reads CASSQTSPGTTRPYEQYF. CDR3 nucleotide sequence: TGCGCCAGCAGCCAAACTTCCCCCGGGACTACACGGCCCTACGAGCAGTACTTC.

This CDR3 is CASSITRSSYNEQFF. The CDR3 DNA follows: TGTGCCAGTAGTATAACCCGGAGCTCCTACAATGAGCAGTTCTTC. The V gene is TRBV19, the J gene TRBJ2-1; D remains unclear. The V end lost 2 bases, the J end lost 0 bases, and 8 bases lay between the germline ends. The CDR3 runs to 15 residues. From germline, CDR1 is LNHDA and CDR2 SQIVND (reference sequence).

This chain connects TRBV5-1 to TRBJ2-2, with D perhaps TRBD2 (6 bases). CDR3 size: 16 residues. Germline CDR1 and CDR2: SGHRS and YFSETQ. V lost 4 bases to trimming and J lost 8 bases, with 21 bases between them. The CDR3 reads CASSPPSVASSGELFF. In DNA, the CDR3 is TGCGCCAGCAGCCCTCCTAGCGTAGCGAGCAGTGGGGAGCTGTTTTTT. Combining the CDR3 with reference TRBV5-1 and TRBJ2-2 gives the whole variable domain KAGVTQTPRYLIKTRGQQVTLSCSPISGHRSVSWYQQTPGQGLQFLFEYFSETQRNKGNFPGRFSGRQFSNSRSEMNVSTLELGDSALYLCASSPPSVASSGELFFGEGSRLTVL.

This chain uses TRBV6-6 with TRBJ2-1, with 9 positions matching TRBD2. V lost 11 bases to trimming and J lost 9 bases; unmatched junction nucleotides: 20. From germline, CDR1 is MNHNY and CDR2 SVGAGI (reference sequence). The CDR3 contains 16 residues. Here the CDR3 reads CAASALSGGPGAEQFF. The CDR3 DNA sequence: TGTGCCGCCTCAGCCCTCAGCGGGGGGCCGGGGGCTGAGCAGTTCTTC.

CDR3 in DNA: TGTGCCAGCAGCCGACAGTACGAGCAGTACTTC. Its protein product is CASSRQYEQYF. The chain links TRBV5-6 to TRBJ2-5; tentatively, D is TRBD1 (5 bases). The end of the DNA fits TRBJ2-7 better, so the J call may be wrong. The germline V gene has CDR1 SGHDT and CDR2 YYEEEE. There are 11 residues in the CDR3.

V is TRBV28 and J is TRBJ1-3, with TRBD1 identical over 8 bases. The CDR3 covers 20 residues. Germline V gene lookup returns CDR1 MDHEN and CDR2 SYDVKM. Trimming removed 7 bases from V and 0 bases from J; junction bases left unmatched: 20. The CDR3: CASIAAPGQASLNSGNTIYF. The CDR3 bases are TGTGCCAGCATAGCCGCCCCGGGACAGGCGTCCCTCAACTCTGGAAACACCATATATTTT.

V usage is TRBV16 and J usage is TRBJ1-2; 9 nucleotides match TRBD1. Germline V gene sequence: CDR1 KGHSY, CDR2 FQNENV. V gave up 3 bases and J gave up 6 bases; unmatched junction bases: 2. CDR3 size: 13 residues. The DNA for the CDR3 is TGTGCCAGCAGCCAGGGGACAGGGCATGGCTACACCTTC. It is translated as CASSQGTGHGYTF.

This clone is a singleton in its sample. This sequence joins TRBV4-1 and TRBJ2-1; TRBD2 agrees at 7 bases. J was trimmed by 0 bases and V by 3 bases; bases with no gene match: 5. Germline V gene sequence: CDR1 MGHRA, CDR2 YSYEKL. The CDR3 covers 16 residues. The CDR3 region is CASSQHSGPSYNEQFF. The CDR3, as DNA: TGCGCCAGCAGCCAGCATAGCGGGCCCTCCTACAATGAGCAGTTCTTC.

The CDR3 nucleotides are TGTGCCAGCAGCGTAAGGCGGCTCTCTGGGGCCAACGTCCTGACTTTC. It yields the protein CASSVRRLSGANVLTF. This sequence joins TRBV9 and TRBJ2-6; D is unclear. This CDR3 has 16 amino acids. V was clipped by 1 base and J by 0 bases, with 8 bases between them. CDR1 is SGDLS, CDR2 YYNGEE, per germline.

V usage is TRBV7-9 and J usage is TRBJ1-2; TRBD1 matches 9 bases. This CDR3 contains 14 residues. V gave up 5 bases and J gave up 6 bases; unmatched junction bases: 7. Germline CDR1 is SEHNR and CDR2 is FQNEAQ (reference sequence). As DNA, the CDR3 is TGTGCCAGCAGCGCCCCGGGACAGGGAAATGGCTACACCTTC. This translates into CASSAPGQGNGYTF.